The entry that follows covers one TCR beta chain sequence. Assay: immunoSEQ multiplex PCR; the TCRdb copy retains only in-frame clones and omits some. Of more than 100,000 clones in the sample, around 93% are singletons; the top ten hold about 9%. The sample originates from a study of control samples from healthy donors and cancer patients. This CDR3 is 14 amino acids long. CDR1 GTSNPN and CDR2 SVGIG come from the germline V gene (reference sequence). V was trimmed by 0 bases and J by 9 bases, leaving 15 bases between them. J is TRBJ2-1 and V is TRBV30, with D possibly TRBD1 on 7 matching bases. This clonotype was obtained from a man aged 18-30 years in good health. Material: blood. CDR3 bases: TGTGCCTGGAGTGTATGGAGGGGGCTCTCTGAGCAGTTCTTC. Residues: CAWSVWRGLSEQFF.